These T cell receptor beta chains were read from a single sample in a study of CD8 T cells in Susac syndrome. MiXCR, run by TCRdb on the immunoSEQ multiplex PCR reads, gives a single entry per CDR3 protein. The sample contains approximately 150,000 distinct CDR3 sequences, roughly 95% of which appear only once. Sequencing input: CD4+ T cells from PBMCs. These receptors were taken from a human donor in good health. Both conserved end residues are part of each CDR3. A D gene is named only where the DNA matches it firmly.

d_call,v_call,j_call,cdr3_aa
TRBD2,TRBV11-2,TRBJ2-1,CASTRLARHNEQFF
-,TRBV5-1,TRBJ2-2,CASSLKASHTGELFF
TRBD2,TRBV7-2,TRBJ2-3,CASSLGLAGSVDTQYF
-,TRBV30,TRBJ1-5,CAWSSGVHQPQHF
TRBD2,TRBV29-1,TRBJ2-1,CSVEREGLSSYNEQFF
-,TRBV15,TRBJ2-5,CATSAVGTGETQYF
-,TRBV7-2,TRBJ2-5,CASSLRAGGWETQYF
-,TRBV6-2/TRBV6-3,TRBJ1-2,CASSRREDGYTF
-,TRBV15,TRBJ1-5,CATSRDLGYGNQPQHF
-,TRBV11-1,TRBJ2-3,CASTLRSTDTQYF
-,TRBV5-6,TRBJ1-2,CASSQWTETYGYTF
TRBD2,TRBV30,TRBJ2-7,CAWSVSLAGGGEQYF
-,TRBV2,TRBJ1-1,CASSYRGQEAFF
TRBD1,TRBV6-1,TRBJ1-5,CASTTGQGPRHSNQPQHF
-,TRBV4-1,TRBJ1-5,CASSPGGLVPQHF
-,TRBV20-1,TRBJ1-3,CSAAQGSGNTIYF
-,TRBV3-1,TRBJ2-7,CASSQDWQSYEQYF
-,TRBV6-2/TRBV6-3,TRBJ2-2,CASSYRAGRTGELFF
-,TRBV2,TRBJ1-1,CASSEAGPEAFF
TRBD1,TRBV7-3,TRBJ2-3,CASSSGQGSTDTQYF
-,TRBV4-2,TRBJ2-3,CASSQVGSVGDTQYF
TRBD1,TRBV28,TRBJ1-4,CASRDRSSEKLFF
TRBD1,TRBV18,TRBJ1-1,CASSPGEGANTEAFF
-,TRBV5-4,TRBJ2-1,CASSFDDEQFF
-,TRBV18,TRBJ2-5,CASSPFPALRAAPGKTQYF
TRBD1,TRBV2,TRBJ1-2,CASRGQANYGYTF
-,TRBV30,TRBJ1-2,CAWSVEGTLYGYTF
-,TRBV30,TRBJ2-7,CACDTNYEQYF
TRBD2,TRBV7-6,TRBJ2-7,CASSTWTSGYEQYF
TRBD1,TRBV12-3/TRBV12-4,TRBJ2-7,CASSLLTGTSYEQYF
TRBD2,TRBV3-1,TRBJ2-3,CASSLLAGASTDTQYF
-,TRBV6-1,TRBJ2-7,CASNTDWGAGSSYEQYF
-,TRBV7-9,TRBJ2-3,CASSFDRNTDTQYF
-,TRBV5-4,TRBJ2-5,CASSYTGQETQYF
-,TRBV29-1,TRBJ2-7,CSVEGQAYEQYF
-,TRBV3-1,TRBJ2-1,CASSQPGLEDEQFF
-,TRBV28,TRBJ2-3,CASTAGQDTQYF
-,TRBV6-4,TRBJ2-4,CASSDGTGGGIQYF
-,TRBV5-1,TRBJ2-3,CASSLYEGRADTQYF
-,TRBV10-3,TRBJ1-1,CAISESGGARAFF
TRBD2,TRBV10-3,TRBJ2-5,CAISDSSGRRQETQYF
TRBD2,TRBV12-3/TRBV12-4,TRBJ2-1,CASLRAGGSNEQFF
-,TRBV5-1,TRBJ2-7,CASTLGGASGLYEQYF
-,TRBV5-6,TRBJ2-7,CASSRLTITYEQYF
-,TRBV7-2,TRBJ1-5,CASSFWDNQPQHF
-,TRBV30,TRBJ2-5,CAWSVQGGTETQYF
TRBD2,TRBV5-1,TRBJ2-1,CASSPLRAGGTHEQFF
TRBD2,TRBV27,TRBJ2-1,CASSFWLAGGMNEQFF
-,TRBV9,TRBJ2-3,CANSVYEVTDTQYF
-,TRBV20-1,TRBJ2-2,CSARGGHTGELFF
-,TRBV29-1,TRBJ1-1,CSVLPQGANTEAFF
-,TRBV29-1,TRBJ2-7,CSARLGNEQYF
TRBD2,TRBV20-1,TRBJ2-1,CSAENSGLPGENEQFF
TRBD2,TRBV20-1,TRBJ2-5,CSAREAGEALETQYF